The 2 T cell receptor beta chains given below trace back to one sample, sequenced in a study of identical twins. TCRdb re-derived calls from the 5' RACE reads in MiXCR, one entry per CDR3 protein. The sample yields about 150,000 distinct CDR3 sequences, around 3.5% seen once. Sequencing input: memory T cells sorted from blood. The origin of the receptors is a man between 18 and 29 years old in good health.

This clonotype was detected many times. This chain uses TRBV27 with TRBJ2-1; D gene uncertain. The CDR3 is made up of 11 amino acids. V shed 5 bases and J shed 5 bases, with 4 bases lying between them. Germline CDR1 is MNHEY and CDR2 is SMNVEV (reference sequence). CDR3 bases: TGTGCCAGCAGTGTTCACAATGAGCAGTTCTTC. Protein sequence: CASSVHNEQFF.

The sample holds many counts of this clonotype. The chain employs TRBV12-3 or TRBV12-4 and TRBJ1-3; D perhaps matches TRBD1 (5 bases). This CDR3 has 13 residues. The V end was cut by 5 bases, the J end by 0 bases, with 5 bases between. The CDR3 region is CASSDSSGNTIYF. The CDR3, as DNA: TGTGCCAGCAGTGACAGCTCTGGAAACACCATATATTTT.